This passage covers 2 T cell receptor beta chains from one sample sequenced in a study of monozygotic twins with inflammatory bowel disease. TCRdb re-analyzed the 5' RACE reads; it lists each CDR3 protein once, without DNA. The sample data list 150,000 to 200,000 distinct CDR3 sequences. Sample: blood. These TCRs come from a human donor with ulcerative colitis or Crohn's disease, or a healthy co-twin of an affected twin (not recorded which).

V is TRBV5-1 and J is TRBJ2-7. This CDR3 spans 14 amino acids. Germline loops: CDR1 SGHRS, CDR2 YFSETQ. CDR3 amino acids: CASSLRVTGYEQYF.

This chain connects TRBV6-1 to TRBJ1-3. The CDR3 extends over 14 amino acids. The germline V gene encodes CDR1 MNHNS and CDR2 SASEGT. The CDR3 sequence: CASSENRGGNTIYF.